This T cell receptor (beta chain) was sequenced for a study of blood T cell repertoires in COVID-19. On the study more broadly: Samples of COVID-19 (acute and convalescent) were obtained from the United States, Italy and Spain.

Ages ranged from about 18 to 89 years, with residence in about 24 US areas. Participants had their cohort set by participant-reported clinical history. How the authors handled the data: Quantification of nucleated cells was approximated via reference gene primer amplification. Clones were sequenced by immunoSEQ multiplex PCR, and TCRdb holds only the in-frame ones, with some missing. D and trimming were read from the DNA, whereas the V and J calls and clone size are those reported in that table. The table includes 130,000 or so clones, roughly 80% detected once. Trimming took off 2 bases at V and 0 bases at J, with 7 bases between the two ends. CDR3 length: 14 amino acids. Germline CDR1 and CDR2: LNHDA and SQIVND (reference sequence).

The specimen sequenced was PBMCs or T cells enriched from blood (not recorded which). The TCR sequence derives from a middle-aged man with acute COVID-19. The chain links TRBV19 to TRBJ1-1; D perhaps matches TRBD1 (5 bases). CDR3 sequence: CASSITGMNTEAFF. CDR3 nucleotide sequence: TGTGCCAGTAGTATAACAGGAATGAACACTGAAGCTTTCTTT.